The 20 T cell receptor beta chains below all came from one sample that was sequenced in a study of tumour-infiltrating T cells in Burkitt lymphoma. Clones were read by immunoSEQ multiplex PCR, and TCRdb kept only the in-frame ones, dropping some. The sample has several thousand clones; more than 55% are singletons. Specimen: tumor tissue. The receptors originated from a human donor with diffuse large B-cell lymphoma.

This clone rates as medium-sized. This chain connects TRBV6-1 to TRBJ1-2; D is uncertain. The ends were cut back, 4 bases at V and 6 bases at J, with 12 bases in the middle. The CDR3 consists of 13 residues. Germline CDR1 is MNHNS and CDR2 is SASEGT. CDR3 region: CASSGMNNHGYTF. The CDR3 coding sequence is TGTGCCAGCAGTGGAATGAACAACCATGGCTACACCTTC.

The chain joins TRBV7-6 to TRBJ1-1, with D unclear. CDR1 is SGHVS and CDR2 is FNYEAQ in the germline V gene. CDR3 length: 14 amino acids. The V and J ends lost 3 bases and 0 bases respectively, with 8 bases between them. The chain's CDR3 is CASSLNTMNTEAFF. DNA for the CDR3: TGTGCCAGCAGCTTGAATACCATGAACACTGAAGCTTTCTTT.

V and J are TRBV18 and TRBJ1-4, with D hard to call. The CDR3 runs to 17 residues. Germline CDR1 reads KGHSH; CDR2 reads LQKENI. V lost 5 bases and J lost 8, with 24 bases in between. The CDR3 DNA reads as TGTGCCAGCTCAGGGCCACTTACAGCCCGCCTGGAGGAAAAACTGTTTTTT. Translated, it gives CASSGPLTARLEEKLFF.

The chain couples TRBV2 to TRBJ1-6; a possible D gene is TRBD1 (6 bases). CDR1 is SNHLY, CDR2 FYNNEI, per germline. Trimming shortened V by 7 bases and J by 9 bases, and 19 bases separated the two germline ends. CDR3 length: 15 amino acids. The CDR3 loop reads CASIEQGLPSSPLHF. The CDR3 DNA follows: TGTGCCAGCATCGAACAGGGTCTCCCTAGTTCACCCCTCCACTTT.

The chain links TRBV18 to TRBJ1-2, with 8 positions matching TRBD1. J lost 4 bases, V lost 4 bases, and 5 bases had no gene match. Germline V lookup: CDR1 KGHSH, CDR2 LQKENI. The CDR3 sequence is 14 residues long. This CDR3 reads CASSHRDRSYGYTF. The CDR3 nucleotides are TGTGCCAGCTCACACCGGGACAGGAGCTATGGCTACACCTTC.

The chain combines TRBV9 with TRBJ1-6; D perhaps matches TRBD1 (6 bases). CDR3 size: 15 residues. V was trimmed by 0 bases and J by 9 bases, leaving 13 bases between them. Germline V lookup: CDR1 SGDLS, CDR2 YYNGEE. CDR3 sequence: CASSVGGTTGSPLHF. CDR3 sequence (DNA): TGTGCCAGCAGCGTAGGTGGGACAACGGGTTCACCCCTCCACTTT.

This clone was seen just once. This sequence joins TRBV5-1 and TRBJ2-7; maybe TRBD1 (6 bases). Germline assignment: CDR1 SGHRS and CDR2 YFSETQ. Trimming took off 0 bases at V and 0 bases at J, with 13 bases between the two ends. This CDR3 comprises 16 residues. CDR3 sequence (DNA): TGCGCCAGCAGCTTGGCCCAGGGGCTAAGCTCCTACGAGCAGTACTTC. It encodes CASSLAQGLSSYEQYF.

The chain uses TRBV5-4 and TRBJ2-7; D is possibly TRBD1 (5 bases). V lost 4 bases and J lost 3, with 14 bases in between. The germline V gene has CDR1 SGHNT and CDR2 YYREEE (reference sequence). The CDR3 length is 14 residues. CDR3 sequence: CASSHQAQGYEQYF. The CDR3, as DNA: TGTGCCAGCAGCCACCAAGCCCAGGGCTACGAGCAGTACTTC. Full variable domain (outside the CDR3, taken from reference TRBV5-4 and TRBJ2-7): ETGVTQSPTHLIKTRGQQVTLRCSSQSGHNTVSWYQQALGQGPQFIFQYYREEENGRGNFPPRFSGLQFPNYSSELNVNALELDDSALYLCASSHQAQGYEQYFGPGTRLTVT.

The count of this clone is one. The chain couples TRBV6-6 to TRBJ1-1; D is ambiguous. V lost 2 bases, J lost 4 bases, and 11 bases lay in between. This CDR3 is built from 14 residues. Germline CDR1 MNHNY, CDR2 SVGAGI (reference sequence). CDR3 in DNA: TGTGCCAGCAGTTACGTTCCGGGGAGCACTGAAGCTTTCTTT. Protein: CASSYVPGSTEAFF.

This clone was counted between two and nine times. The J gene is TRBJ2-2, the V gene TRBV13, with TRBD1 matching 8 bases. Germline CDR1 is PRHDT and CDR2 is FYEKMQ (reference sequence). The CDR3 spans 15 residues. J lost 3 bases, V lost 5 bases, and 5 bases had no gene match. DNA of the CDR3: TGTGCCAGCAGCCCCGACAGGGGAGACACCGGGGAGCTGTTTTTT. Translated, it gives CASSPDRGDTGELFF.

This sequence joins TRBV6-5 and TRBJ1-4, with D perhaps TRBD1 (5 bases). V was clipped by 8 bases and J by 3 bases, with 13 bases between them. The CDR3 spans 14 residues. Germline V gene sequence: CDR1 MNHEY, CDR2 SVGAGI. The CDR3 sequence: CASGRGGANEKLFF. The CDR3 nucleotides are TGTGCCAGCGGACGGGGGGGGGCTAATGAAAAACTGTTTTTT.

The chain couples TRBV6-4 to TRBJ1-2, with D uncertain. The CDR3 spans 15 residues. The V gene lost 5 bases and the J gene lost 4 bases, with 17 bases spanning the gap. CDR1 MRHNA and CDR2 SNTAGT come from the germline V gene. The chain's CDR3 is CASSPRNDGSYGYTF. CDR3 in DNA: TGTGCCAGCAGTCCACGGAATGACGGATCCTATGGCTACACCTTC.

The table lists this clone with a few counts. The genes are TRBV5-1 and TRBJ1-1; D gene unclear. Trimming removed 0 bases from V and 7 bases from J, with 10 bases in between. This CDR3 region has 13 residues. Per germline, CDR1 SGHRS and CDR2 YFSETQ. The CDR3 DNA reads TGCGCCAGCAGCTTGGATTTTCTGGGTGAAGCTTTCTTT. It encodes CASSLDFLGEAFF.

This rearrangement joins TRBV5-1 to TRBJ2-7; 10 positions match TRBD2. The CDR3 contains 17 residues. The ends lost 4 bases at V and 0 bases at J; junction bases unmatched: 10. Germline loops: CDR1 SGHRS, CDR2 YFSETQ. In DNA form, the CDR3 reads TGCGCCAGCAGCCCCCCGACTAGCGGGTCGAGCTCCTACGAGCAGTACTTC. This encodes CASSPPTSGSSSYEQYF.

CDR3 in DNA: TGTGCCAGCAGTGATCAGAGCTCCTACAATGAGCAGTTCTTC. Its protein product is CASSDQSSYNEQFF. This chain uses TRBV2 with TRBJ2-1; D uncertain. Looked up from germline, CDR1 is SNHLY and CDR2 is FYNNEI. Trimming shortened V by 3 bases and J by 0 bases, and 6 bases separated the two germline ends. This CDR3 spans 14 amino acids.

The sample holds a few counts of this clone. V is TRBV7-2 and J is TRBJ1-1; unclear D gene. Trimming shortened V by 1 base and J by 7 bases, and 10 bases separated the two germline ends. The germline gives CDR1 SGHTA, CDR2 FQGNSA. The CDR3 has 13 amino acids. In nucleotides, the CDR3 is TGTGCCAGCAGCTTAGGGGTTGGGCGTGAAGCTTTCTTT. Translation gives CASSLGVGREAFF.

The chain has TRBV4-1 and TRBJ1-5; D is unclear. V was shortened by 0 bases and J by 3 bases, with 12 bases between the two germline ends. Germline V CDR1 and CDR2: MGHRA, YSYEKL. The CDR3 runs to 16 residues. CDR3 bases: TGCGCCAGCAGCCAAGAACCGGCACGGCTCAATCAGCCCCAGCATTTT. Translation gives CASSQEPARLNQPQHF.

This clone was counted only a few times. The chain recombines TRBV28 with TRBJ1-1; 8 nucleotides match TRBD1. CDR1 and CDR2 from the germline V gene are MDHEN and SYDVKM. The J segment lost 2 bases and the V segment lost 10 bases, leaving 15 bases of the junction unmatched. The CDR3 totals 16 residues. This CDR3 is CATLPGQGRINTEAFF. The CDR3, as DNA: TGTGCCACCCTCCCCGGACAGGGTCGGATAAACACTGAAGCTTTCTTT. Together with reference TRBV28 and TRBJ1-1, the CDR3 gives the full variable domain: DVKVTQSSRYLVKRTGEKVFLECVQDMDHENMFWYRQDPGLGLRLIYFSYDVKMKEKGDIPEGYSVSREKKERFSLILESASTNQTSMYLCATLPGQGRINTEAFFGQGTRLTVV.

The DNA of the CDR3 is TGTGCCAGCAGCTTGGCGGTAGGGTTCGACAATGAGCAGTTCTTC. Protein sequence: CASSLAVGFDNEQFF. J is TRBJ2-1 and V is TRBV7-9; no definite D call. Per the germline V gene, CDR1 is SEHNR and CDR2 is FQNEAQ (reference sequence). The V and J ends lost 3 bases and 5 bases respectively, with 14 bases between them. The CDR3 runs to 15 residues.

The chain couples TRBV7-2 to TRBJ2-6, with D perhaps TRBD2 (5 bases). V lost 7 bases to trimming and J lost 2 bases, with 15 bases between them. The CDR3 extends over 16 amino acids. CDR1 is SGHTA, CDR2 FQGNSA, per germline. The CDR3 nucleotides are TGTGCCAGCACCCCCTTCCGAGCGGCTGGGGCCAACGTCCTGACTTTC. Encoded protein: CASTPFRAAGANVLTF.